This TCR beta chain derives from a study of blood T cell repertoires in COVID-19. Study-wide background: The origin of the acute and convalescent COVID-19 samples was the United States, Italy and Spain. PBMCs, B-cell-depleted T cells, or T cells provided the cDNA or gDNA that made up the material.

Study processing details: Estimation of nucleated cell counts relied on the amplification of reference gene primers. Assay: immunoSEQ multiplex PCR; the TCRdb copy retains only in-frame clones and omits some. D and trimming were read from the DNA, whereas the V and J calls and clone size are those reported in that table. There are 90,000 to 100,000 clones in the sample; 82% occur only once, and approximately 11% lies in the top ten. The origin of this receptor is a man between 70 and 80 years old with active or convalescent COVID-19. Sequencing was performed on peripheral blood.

CDR3 protein: CASSLGGLASTGELFF. For the CDR3, the DNA is TGTGCCAGCAGCTTAGGAGGGCTAGCGTCCACCGGGGAGCTGTTTTTT. The V and J genes are TRBV7-2 and TRBJ2-2; TRBD2 is a possible D gene (6 bases). Germline V lookup: CDR1 SGHTA, CDR2 FQGNSA. CDR3 length equals 16 residues. Trimming cost V 1 base and J 4 bases, with 13 bases left between them.